The source of this TCR beta chain is a study of cytomegalovirus exposure and HLA in healthy donors. General study points: One variant, a missense change in DCLRE1C, was linked in a later analysis to TCR beta V- and J-gene trimming. Presence/absence analyses assumed roughly uniform sequencing depth across donors.

A remark on this clone: What it binds is not known.

The CDR3 sequence is 12 residues long. Germline V gene lookup returns CDR1 GTSNPN and CDR2 SVGIG (reference sequence). V lost 5 bases and J lost 5, with 12 bases in between. 60 Vbeta and 13 Jbeta primers were used in PCR. Some clones are missing from TCRdb's copy, which holds only in-frame ones; the method was immunoSEQ multiplex PCR. The profile shows over 100,000 clones, 73% of them singletons. Sample: PBMCs. The source is a woman in her twenties or thirties in good health and CMV-seronegative. The chain is built from TRBV30 and TRBJ1-2; possibly TRBD1 for D (5 bases). The CDR3 protein is CAWFQGAYGYTF. The CDR3, as DNA: TGTGCCTGGTTTCAAGGGGCTTATGGCTACACCTTC.